This T cell receptor (beta chain) was sequenced for a study of blood T cell repertoires in COVID-19. Study-wide background: From the United States, Italy and Spain came samples of acute and convalescent COVID-19. PBMCs, B-cell-depleted T cells, or T cells were the source of the cDNA or gDNA that made up the material.

This clone was found once. Source study methods: The assay estimated nucleated cells by amplifying reference gene primers. Measured with immunoSEQ multiplex PCR; TCRdb has only the in-frame clones, and not every one. The DNA gave D and trimming, while V, J and clone size come from that table. The data hold 50,000 to 60,000 clones, with approximately 89% observed a single time. CDR1 and CDR2 from the germline V gene are SGHTA and FQGNSA. V lost 1 base to trimming and J lost 1 base; unmatched junction nucleotides: 7. This CDR3 region has 16 residues. The rearrangement joins TRBV7-2 to TRBJ2-7; 7 bases map to TRBD2. The TCR comes from an elderly man with active or convalescent COVID-19. Source material: peripheral blood. CDR3 sequence: CASSLGPSGSSYEQYF. As DNA, the CDR3 is TGTGCCAGCAGCTTAGGTCCTAGCGGTTCTTCCTACGAGCAGTACTTC.